This T cell receptor beta chain originates from a study of blood T cell repertoires in COVID-19 (dated by TCRdb to between 2020 and 2021). With respect to the entire study: Samples from collaborators originated in the United States, Italy and Spain and spanned both the acute and convalescent phases of COVID-19. The repertoires were made available in a free public database intended to serve as a resource for research on the immune response to SARS-CoV-2. Deeply sampled blood TCRbeta repertoires from subjects exposed to, actively infected with, or recovered from COVID-19 were included in the dataset. Nearly every sample came with metadata listing a de-identified subject ID, COVID-19 status, age in years and sex. The prospective study material was composed of cDNA or gDNA derived from T cells, B-cell-depleted T cells, or PBMCs. Where available, HLA class I and class II types were taken from metadata supplied by the sample provider and were not determined by assay-based typing. The samples were drawn from two sources: the first 160 participants of the ongoing ImmuneRACE study, and approximately 1,300 subjects contributed by 6 global collaborators. Summary of the overall study and its limitations: How much clinical and demographic metadata was included differed by source and by participant, and the metadata was provided uncurated.

A word on this clone: Its antigen target is currently unknown. It has no much larger one-base neighbor in the sample; base qualities were not kept.

TCRbeta CDR3 regions were amplified from genomic DNA by means of the immunoSEQ Assay, a bias-controlled multiplex PCR. For the original study's pipeline: Nucleated cell counts per sample were estimated from amplification of reference gene primers within the assay. To quantify the absolute abundance of each unique TCRbeta CDR3 rearrangement, sequence reads were collapsed and filtered. Productive Simpson clonality was computed per sample as the square root of Simpson's diversity index over productive rearrangements. Drawn from immuneACCESS, this table holds only the in-frame rearrangements with V and J called that TCRdb kept. Clones are partly lost; checked studies trace under half to an unresolved V gene and leave the rest unexplained. V and J calls and clone size come straight from that table; D and trimming were deduced from the DNA. Across this sample there are more than 150,000 clones, with about 80% seen only once. Approximately 7% of the sample belongs to the ten largest clones.

Whole blood was collected in K2EDTA tubes by collaborating institutions according to the institutions' own protocols. For TCRbeta analysis, collaborators shipped samples as frozen whole blood, isolated PBMCs, or DNA extracted from either of those sample types. Inclusive of the bounding cysteine and phenylalanine, the CDR3 is 16 residues long. Only the CDR3 DNA is retained, 48 bases long and in frame from the first base. The trim is 2 bases for V and 7 bases for J, with a gap of 15 bases between the germline ends. For CDR1 and CDR2, the germline V gene lists MNHEY and SVGAGI. The source material was peripheral blood. The V and J genes are TRBV6-5 and TRBJ1-6, with the D gene too uncertain to name. This TCR was sampled from a human donor in a cohort sampled during active COVID-19. Here the CDR3 is given as CASSYAGGLGNSPLHF. The nucleotide sequence is TGTGCCAGCAGTTACGCAGGAGGGTTGGGGAATTCACCCCTCCACTTT.